These T cell receptor beta chains were read from a single sample in a study of control samples from healthy donors and cancer patients. Data came from immunoSEQ multiplex PCR; TCRdb stores just in-frame clones and leaves some out. The sample shows 40,000 to 45,000 clones, roughly three quarters of them seen only once. The sample comprised formalin-fixed, paraffin-embedded tissue. The source is a male donor with melanoma. Each CDR3 is given with its conserved first and last residue. D genes are given only for firm matches. Clone size is not always given. Where it is, it says once, few, many or a class for expanded clones.

.	.	TRBV5-1	TRBJ2-7	TGCGCCAGCAGCTTAGGTGTGGGGGAGCAGTACTTC	CASSLGVGEQYF
.	.	TRBV21-1	TRBJ2-7	TGTGCCAGCAGCAAAAAGGGGAGCGGGAGGGCCTACGAGCAGTACTTC	CASSKKGSGRAYEQYF
TRBD1	many	TRBV6-5	TRBJ2-7	TGTGCCAGCAGTTATGTACAGGGGTCCACCTACGAGCAGTACTTC	CASSYVQGSTYEQYF
.	.	TRBV6-5	TRBJ2-1	TGTGCCAGCCCCCCGGGCCCCCCTGCCCATGAGCAGTTCTTC	CASPPGPPAHEQFF
.	.	TRBV21-1	TRBJ2-1	TGTGCCAGCAGCAAAGTTCGGACTAGCGGGAGGGTGGACAATGAGCAGTTCTTC	CASSKVRTSGRVDNEQFF
.	.	TRBV28	TRBJ1-3	TGTGCCAGCAGCCCTCTTTGGGCAGCAAACACTATATATTTT	CASSPLWAANTIYF
.	once	TRBV9	TRBJ2-7	TGTGCCAGCAATACCTACGAGCAGTACTTC	CASNTYEQYF
.	.	TRBV9	TRBJ2-1	TGTGCCAGCAGCGTAGCACCTTCCGACTACAATGAGCAGTTCTTC	CASSVAPSDYNEQFF
.	few	TRBV18	TRBJ2-5	TGTGCCAGCTCACCTTGGGGGAGTTTAGAGGAAGAGACCCAGTACTTC	CASSPWGSLEEETQYF
.	.	TRBV3-1/TRBV3-2	TRBJ2-3	TGTGCCAGCAGCCAAGATGGGGCTATCACAGATACGCAGTATTTT	CASSQDGAITDTQYF
.	.	TRBV18	TRBJ2-7	TGTGCCAGCTCACCACGTGAAGGAGAGCAGTACTTC	CASSPREGEQYF
TRBD2	.	TRBV4-1	TRBJ2-3	TGCGCCAGCAGCCAGGAACTAGCGGGAGGGAGCACAGATACGCAGTATTTT	CASSQELAGGSTDTQYF
.	.	TRBV28	TRBJ2-2	TGTGCCAGCAGTCCCGGGACACCGAACACCGGGGAGCTGTTTTTT	CASSPGTPNTGELFF
TRBD2	few	TRBV5-1	TRBJ2-7	TGCGCCAGCAGCTTGGTGGTAGCGGGAGCGGGTGAGCAGTACTTC	CASSLVVAGAGEQYF
TRBD1	.	TRBV5-1	TRBJ2-1	TGCGCCAGCAGCTTAAGGACAGGGGACAATGAGCAGTTCTTC	CASSLRTGDNEQFF
TRBD1	.	TRBV9	TRBJ2-7	TGTGCCAGCAGCGGACAGGGGGTCGGCTACGAGCAGTACTTC	CASSGQGVGYEQYF
TRBD2	.	TRBV2	TRBJ2-2	TGTGCCAGTGGGGCGGGACTAGCGGGAGCCGGGGAGCTGTTTTTT	CASGAGLAGAGELFF
.	few	TRBV28	TRBJ1-6	TGTGCCAGCAGCCACGGAGGGAGCTCCTATAATTCACCCCTCCACTTT	CASSHGGSSYNSPLHF
.	once	TRBV19	TRBJ2-7	TGTGCCAGTAGTCGGGGCTACGAGCAGTACTTC	CASSRGYEQYF
TRBD2	.	TRBV28	TRBJ2-2	TGTGCCAGCAGACCGGGGGGAGGAGACACCGGGGAGCTGTTTTTT	CASRPGGGDTGELFF
TRBD1	few	TRBV27	TRBJ2-7	TGTGCCAGCAGTGCCTTGGGACAGGGAAGCTCCTACGAGCAGTACTTC	CASSALGQGSSYEQYF
TRBD2	.	TRBV6-5	TRBJ2-5	TGTGCCAGCAAACTCGGACTAGCGGGAACAGAGACCCAGTACTTC	CASKLGLAGTETQYF
TRBD2	.	TRBV3-1/TRBV3-2	TRBJ2-5	TGTGCCAGCAGCCCGCGGGGAGCGGGGTACCAAGAGACCCAGTACTTC	CASSPRGAGYQETQYF
TRBD1	.	TRBV6-5	TRBJ2-4	TGTGCCAGCAGGGGACAGGGGTTCAAAAACATTCAGTACTTC	CASRGQGFKNIQYF
.	.	TRBV12-5	TRBJ2-1	TGTGCTAGTGGTTGGGGACGGGGTTGGAATGAGCAGTTCTTC	CASGWGRGWNEQFF
.	.	TRBV5-6	TRBJ1-5	TGTGCCAGCAGCTTGAGGGGAACAGGGCGCAATCAGCCCCAGCATTTT	CASSLRGTGRNQPQHF
.	.	TRBV11-2	TRBJ2-7	TGTGCCAGCAGCCCGACGACTAGAACGGGCGAGCAGTACTTC	CASSPTTRTGEQYF
TRBD2	.	TRBV2	TRBJ2-3	TGTGCCAGCATTAGACTAGCGGACACAGATACGCAGTATTTT	CASIRLADTDTQYF
.	once	TRBV28	TRBJ1-5	TGTGCCAGCAGTCAACAGGGTGTGAGCAATCAGCCCCAGCATTTT	CASSQQGVSNQPQHF
.	once	TRBV5-1	TRBJ1-1	TGCGCCAGCAGGGATTTTATGAACACTGAAGCTTTCTTT	CASRDFMNTEAFF
.	.	TRBV7-6	TRBJ2-1	TGTGCCAGCAGCTCTAGATTAGGGCGGGACAGCCTGTTCTTC	CASSSRLGRDSLFF
.	.	TRBV4-2	TRBJ1-1	TGTGCCAGCAGCCCAGGGATTGAAGCTTTCTTT	CASSPGIEAFF
.	few	TRBV7-8	TRBJ2-5	TGTGCCAGCAGCTTAAGGGTCAGCAGGGAGACCCAGTACTTC	CASSLRVSRETQYF
TRBD2	.	TRBV30	TRBJ2-7	TGTGCCTGGAAATATAGCGGGACCTCCTACGAGCAGTACTTC	CAWKYSGTSYEQYF